The rows below give T cell receptor beta chains drawn from one sample of a study of T-cell reconstitution after alpha-beta-depleted transplantation in children. TCRdb redid the calling of the PCR reads with MiXCR, one entry per CDR3 protein. The data hold around 380,000 distinct CDR3 sequences, with 9.5% to 13% observed a single time. The starting material was PBMCs from the stem cell graft donor, obtained from the stem cell graft. All receptors come from a human donor who donated a stem cell graft to a child with acute myeloid leukemia. The CDR3 runs from the conserved cysteine through the conserved F or W. Each record gives: CDR3 protein, CDR3 DNA, V gene, J gene, clone size, D gene. The D gene is left open where the match is weak. Only some rows state a clone size, as once, few, many or a class for expanded clones.

CASSEWLAGVRQETQYF	TGCGCCAGCAGTGAGTGGCTAGCGGGGGTCAGACAAGAGACCCAGTACTTC	TRBV10-2	TRBJ2-5	.	TRBD2
CASSLTVPKNIQYF	TGTGCCAGCTCACTCACGGTACCCAAAAACATTCAGTACTTC	TRBV18	TRBJ2-4	.	.
CASSFIQGAAGGSFLYEQYF	TGTGCCAGCAGTTTTATCCAGGGCGCGGCGGGCGGGAGTTTCCTCTACGAGCAGTACTTC	TRBV12-3/TRBV12-4	TRBJ2-7	.	TRBD2
CAISEGKGETQYF	TGTGCCATCAGTGAGGGAAAAGGAGAGACCCAGTACTTC	TRBV10-3	TRBJ2-5	few	.
CASRPTGGGEQYF	TGTGCCAGCAGGCCTACAGGGGGCGGGGAGCAGTACTTC	TRBV12-3/TRBV12-4	TRBJ2-7	few	TRBD1
CSASRIRGGQETQYF	TGCAGTGCTTCTAGGATCAGGGGTGGCCAAGAGACCCAGTACTTC	TRBV20-1	TRBJ2-5	.	.
CASSNMGNTEAFF	TGTGCCAGCAGTAACATGGGGAACACTGAAGCTTTCTTT	TRBV25-1	TRBJ1-1	many	.
CASSLGRTGDVYEQYF	TGTGCCAGCAGCTTAGGAAGGACGGGAGACGTATACGAGCAGTACTTC	TRBV5-5	TRBJ2-7	few	.
CASSLALTGEDEKLFF	TGTGCCAGCAGCTTAGCACTGACAGGGGAGGATGAAAAACTGTTTTTT	TRBV7-9	TRBJ1-4	.	TRBD1
CASYSGHGANVLTF	TGCGCCAGCTATTCGGGGCACGGGGCCAACGTCCTGACTTTC	TRBV5-1	TRBJ2-6	.	.
CASSYPGRTDTQYF	TGTGCCAGCAGTTACCCGGGACGCACAGATACGCAGTATTTT	TRBV6-2/TRBV6-3	TRBJ2-3	.	.
CASSHGLDYEQYF	TGCGCCAGCAGCCACGGACTGGACTACGAGCAGTACTTC	TRBV4-1	TRBJ2-7	few	.
CASSQKSPWGGTGELFF	TGTGCCAGCAGTCAAAAGTCTCCATGGGGTGGGACCGGGGAGCTGTTTTTT	TRBV25-1	TRBJ2-2	.	.
CSARITGTGAKNIQYF	TGCAGTGCTAGGATCACCGGGACAGGGGCCAAAAACATTCAGTACTTC	TRBV20-1	TRBJ2-4	.	TRBD1
CASSLGRGYDNEQFF	TGCGCCAGCAGCTTGGGTCGGGGGTACGACAATGAGCAGTTCTTC	TRBV5-1	TRBJ2-1	.	.
CASSAPVGENSQYF	TGTGCCAGCAGCGCGCCCGTGGGAGAAAACAGTCAGTACTTC	TRBV7-2	TRBJ2-4	.	.
CASSSFGGADLHTDTQYF	TGTGCCAGCAGTTCTTTTGGGGGGGCCGACTTACACACAGATACGCAGTATTTT	TRBV12-3/TRBV12-4	TRBJ2-3	.	.
CASSLAGQNTEAFF	TGCGCCAGCAGCTTGGCGGGACAGAACACTGAAGCTTTCTTT	TRBV5-1	TRBJ1-1	many	.